This is a list of T cell receptor beta chains from one sample in a study of shared clonotypes between healthy human individuals. The method was immunoSEQ multiplex PCR; TCRdb's version includes in-frame clones alone and lacks a portion of them. The repertoire holds 1 million to 1.3 million clones, 70% to 80% seen once, with more than 0.55% in the top ten. The material sequenced was memory CD4+ T cells from PBMCs. Receptor source: a young man in good health. Some clones in this sample may be carry-over from other donors' samples. CDR3s include the opening cysteine and the closing phenylalanine or tryptophan. The order of the fields is CDR3 DNA, CDR3 protein, clone size, J gene, D gene, V gene. A D gene is named only where the DNA matches it firmly. Some rows mark clone size as missing; the rest say once, few, many or name a class of expanded clone.

CDR3nt: TGTGCCAGCAGCCGGGGAGGGACTCAATACGAGCAGTACTTC; CDR3aa: CASSRGGTQYEQYF; abundance: .; j_gene: TRBJ2-7; d_gene: TRBD2; v_gene: TRBV7-2
CDR3nt: TGCAGCGTCGTCTCTAGGACTTACGAGCAGTACTTC; CDR3aa: CSVVSRTYEQYF; abundance: once; j_gene: TRBJ2-7; d_gene: .; v_gene: TRBV29-1
CDR3nt: TGTGCCAGCAGCCGCAGACGGGGCTCCTACAATGAGCAGTTCTTC; CDR3aa: CASSRRRGSYNEQFF; abundance: .; j_gene: TRBJ2-1; d_gene: .; v_gene: TRBV7-9
CDR3nt: TGTGCCAGCAGCTTAGGGATAGCGGGAGATACGCAGTATTTT; CDR3aa: CASSLGIAGDTQYF; abundance: .; j_gene: TRBJ2-3; d_gene: TRBD2; v_gene: TRBV7-3
CDR3nt: TGTGCCAGCAGCTTAGCCCTAGGCGCGGGTGAGCAGTTCTTC; CDR3aa: CASSLALGAGEQFF; abundance: .; j_gene: TRBJ2-1; d_gene: .; v_gene: TRBV7-9
CDR3nt: TGTGCCAGCAGCTTAGAAATGGGCGACAATGAGCAGTTCTTC; CDR3aa: CASSLEMGDNEQFF; abundance: once; j_gene: TRBJ2-1; d_gene: .; v_gene: TRBV7-7
CDR3nt: TGTGCCAGCAGTTTGTACGGACAGGGGCGAGAGACCCAGTACTTC; CDR3aa: CASSLYGQGRETQYF; abundance: .; j_gene: TRBJ2-5; d_gene: TRBD1; v_gene: TRBV28
CDR3nt: TGTGCCAGCAGCCCTTTGACTAGCGGGAGGCCTCGTGAGCAGTTCTTC; CDR3aa: CASSPLTSGRPREQFF; abundance: .; j_gene: TRBJ2-1; d_gene: TRBD2; v_gene: TRBV5-6
CDR3nt: TGTGCCAGCAGTCCTAGCGGGCGCACCGGGGAGCTGTTTTTT; CDR3aa: CASSPSGRTGELFF; abundance: once; j_gene: TRBJ2-2; d_gene: TRBD2; v_gene: TRBV28
CDR3nt: TGTGCCAGCAGCCCCCGGACAGGGGACTACTATGGCTACACCTTC; CDR3aa: CASSPRTGDYYGYTF; abundance: .; j_gene: TRBJ1-2; d_gene: TRBD1; v_gene: TRBV7-2
CDR3nt: TGTGCCAGCAGCTTGAGTCCTGGCAACACTGAAGCTTTCTTT; CDR3aa: CASSLSPGNTEAFF; abundance: .; j_gene: TRBJ1-1; d_gene: .; v_gene: TRBV7-3
CDR3nt: TGTGCCAGCAGTTCTGGGGACAGGGGCGGTACTGAAGCTTTCTTT; CDR3aa: CASSSGDRGGTEAFF; abundance: .; j_gene: TRBJ1-1; d_gene: TRBD1; v_gene: TRBV28
CDR3nt: TGTGCCAGCAGTTTACTAGCGGGAGAGACCCAGTACTTC; CDR3aa: CASSLLAGETQYF; abundance: once; j_gene: TRBJ2-5; d_gene: TRBD2; v_gene: TRBV7-2